These T cell receptor beta chains were read from a single sample in a study of T cell responses to AZD1222 COVID-19 vaccine. Sequencing used immunoSEQ multiplex PCR; TCRdb keeps in-frame clones, though not all of them. The sample has 150,000 to 180,000 clones, more than 85% seen once. This sample comprised peripheral blood, obtained after recovery from COVID-19. All receptors come from an adult who had recovered from COVID-19. Each CDR3 is given with its conserved first and last residue. The order of the fields is clone size, V gene, D gene, J gene, CDR3 protein, CDR3 DNA. A D gene is named only where the DNA matches it firmly. Size values are once, few and many counts, or a class for expanded clones, and some rows have none.

size: once; V: TRBV5-1; D: TRBD1; J: TRBJ2-2; CDR3: CANSPGTGGATGELFF; DNA: TGCGCCAACAGCCCTGGGACAGGGGGAGCCACCGGGGAGCTGTTTTTT
size: once; V: TRBV27; D: TRBD1; J: TRBJ1-4; CDR3: CASKTGGGKLFF; DNA: TGTGCCAGCAAAACAGGGGGCGGAAAACTGTTTTTT
size: NA; V: TRBV5-1; D: TRBD1; J: TRBJ1-1; CDR3: CASSIQGTEAFF; DNA: TGCGCCAGCAGCATACAGGGGACTGAAGCTTTCTTT
size: NA; V: TRBV29-1; D: NA; J: TRBJ1-1; CDR3: CSVVSRGGNTEAFF; DNA: TGCAGCGTTGTTTCCCGGGGGGGGAACACTGAAGCTTTCTTT
size: NA; V: TRBV7-9; D: NA; J: TRBJ1-1; CDR3: CASSLVGGGEAFF; DNA: TGTGCCAGCAGCTTAGTGGGGGGTGGTGAAGCTTTCTTT
size: NA; V: TRBV27; D: NA; J: TRBJ2-7; CDR3: CASILRSSYEQYF; DNA: TGTGCCAGCATCCTACGAAGCTCCTACGAGCAGTACTTC
size: NA; V: TRBV28; D: NA; J: TRBJ2-5; CDR3: CASTYNSGWQETQYF; DNA: TGTGCCAGCACCTACAATTCGGGTTGGCAAGAGACCCAGTACTTC
size: NA; V: TRBV21-1; D: NA; J: TRBJ2-2; CDR3: CASSKSGLPGELFF; DNA: TGTGCCAGCAGCAAATCCGGATTGCCCGGGGAGCTGTTTTTT
size: NA; V: TRBV2; D: TRBD1; J: TRBJ1-5; CDR3: CASSRQGVNQPQHF; DNA: TGTGCCAGCAGCAGACAGGGGGTCAATCAGCCCCAGCATTTT
size: NA; V: TRBV6-6; D: NA; J: TRBJ1-3; CDR3: CASSYRPPGNGNTIYF; DNA: TGTGCCAGCAGTTATAGGCCCCCGGGAAATGGAAACACCATATATTTT
size: few; V: TRBV3-1/TRBV3-2; D: TRBD1; J: TRBJ1-6; CDR3: CASSQWDRDPYNSPLHF; DNA: TGTGCCAGCAGCCAATGGGACAGGGATCCCTATAATTCACCCCTCCACTTT
size: NA; V: TRBV9; D: NA; J: TRBJ1-1; CDR3: CASSVGVIGTEAFF; DNA: TGTGCCAGCAGCGTAGGGGTTATCGGCACTGAAGCTTTCTTT
size: NA; V: TRBV5-6; D: NA; J: TRBJ1-1; CDR3: CASSQFDFEAFF; DNA: TGTGCCAGCAGCCAGTTTGATTTCGAAGCTTTCTTT
size: NA; V: TRBV10-3; D: NA; J: TRBJ2-7; CDR3: CAVSGYYEQYF; DNA: TGTGCCGTGAGTGGGTACTACGAGCAGTACTTC
size: NA; V: TRBV19; D: NA; J: TRBJ1-1; CDR3: CASSIDRRATEAFF; DNA: TGTGCCAGTAGTATAGATCGGAGGGCCACTGAAGCTTTCTTT
size: NA; V: TRBV7-9; D: TRBD1; J: TRBJ1-1; CDR3: CASSRTGTMNTEAFF; DNA: TGTGCCAGCAGCCGGACAGGGACTATGAACACTGAAGCTTTCTTT
size: NA; V: TRBV10-1; D: NA; J: TRBJ2-5; CDR3: CASGRDNQETQYF; DNA: TGCGCCAGCGGCAGGGATAACCAAGAGACCCAGTACTTC
size: NA; V: TRBV24-1; D: NA; J: TRBJ1-2; CDR3: CATALANYGYTF; DNA: TGTGCCACCGCGTTAGCTAACTATGGCTACACCTTC